The 5 T cell receptor beta chains below were found in one sample sequenced in a study of cytomegalovirus exposure and HLA in healthy donors. This PCR relied on a set of 60 Vbeta primers and 13 Jbeta primers. TCRdb's table, derived via immunoSEQ multiplex PCR, lists solely in-frame clones and lacks some. The record lists about 160,000 clones, of which the ten most abundant hold about 2.2%. Sequenced sample: PBMCs. The receptor source for this set is a man aged 30 to 45 in good health and CMV-seronegative.

The V call is TRBV27, the J call TRBJ2-1; D unresolved. V gave up 2 bases and J gave up 1 base, with 9 bases separating them. The CDR3 sequence is 15 residues long. From germline, CDR1 is MNHEY and CDR2 SMNVEV (reference sequence). For the CDR3, the DNA is TGTGCCAGCAGTTTAGGGCCAGGATCCTACAATGAGCAGTTCTTC. Translated, it gives CASSLGPGSYNEQFF.

The chain combines TRBV28 with TRBJ2-2, with 8 positions matching TRBD1. There are 17 residues in the CDR3. Germline assignment: CDR1 MDHEN and CDR2 SYDVKM. V lost 5 bases and J lost 6; bases outside the gene matches: 14. The CDR3 loop reads CASSPRQDRVFPGELFF. For the CDR3, the DNA is TGTGCCAGCAGTCCAAGGCAGGACAGGGTTTTCCCCGGGGAGCTGTTTTTT.

V is TRBV7-3 and J is TRBJ1-1; D unclear. Germline V CDR1 and CDR2: SGHTA, FQGTGA. The V and J ends lost 0 bases and 8 bases respectively, with 10 bases between them. This CDR3 is built from 13 residues. CDR3: CASSLTEGTEAFF. The CDR3 nucleotides are TGTGCCAGCAGCTTAACAGAGGGAACGGAAGCTTTCTTT.

The chain couples TRBV4-1 to TRBJ1-2; D ambiguous. From germline, CDR1 is MGHRA and CDR2 YSYEKL. Trimming took 1 base from V and 4 from J, leaving 13 bases between them. The CDR3 runs to 15 residues. The CDR3 protein is CASSQGSQASYGYTF. CDR3 DNA: TGCGCCAGCAGCCAAGGATCTCAAGCAAGCTATGGCTACACCTTC.

The chain carries TRBV19 and TRBJ1-5; 9 bases agree with TRBD1. The CDR3 consists of 16 residues. V lost 6 bases to trimming and J lost 3 bases; unmatched junction nucleotides: 9. Germline-derived CDR1 and CDR2 are LNHDA and SQIVND (reference sequence). The CDR3 sequence is CASSVATGGINQPQHF. CDR3 nucleotides: TGTGCCAGTAGCGTAGCGACAGGGGGTATCAATCAGCCCCAGCATTTT.